A selection of T cell receptor beta chains follows, all from one sample in a study of blood T cell repertoires in COVID-19. Clones were read by immunoSEQ multiplex PCR, and TCRdb kept only the in-frame ones, dropping some. The data show tens of thousands of clones, over 60% seen once. Sequenced sample: peripheral blood. These receptors were collected from an older man with COVID-19, enrolled during active disease. Each CDR3 is given with its conserved first and last residue. D genes are given only for firm matches. Some rows mark clone size as missing; the rest say once, few, many or name a class of expanded clone.

TRBJ1-2 | . | TRBV6-5 | . | CASSPGAGYGYTF | TGTGCCAGCAGTCCAGGGGCTGGCTATGGCTACACCTTC
TRBJ1-6 | TRBD1 | TRBV6-5 | once | CASSPDRGDSPLHF | TGTGCCAGCAGTCCGGACAGGGGAGATTCACCCCTCCACTTT
TRBJ2-7 | . | TRBV27 | few | CASSPTAAGEQYF | TGTGCCAGCAGCCCAACAGCGGCAGGCGAGCAGTACTTC
TRBJ2-1 | . | TRBV6-2/TRBV6-3 | . | CASSPPIAAGKNEQFF | TGTGCCAGCAGTCCCCCGATAGCGGCCGGGAAGAATGAGCAGTTCTTC
TRBJ1-6 | . | TRBV6-5 | . | CASSYSFEFNSPLHF | TGTGCCAGCAGTTACTCGTTTGAGTTCAATTCACCCCTCCACTTT
TRBJ2-2 | . | TRBV9 | . | CASSAPSGTGELFF | TGTGCCAGCAGCGCGCCGAGCGGCACCGGGGAGCTGTTTTTT
TRBJ2-7 | . | TRBV23-1 | few | CASETVPIYEQYF | TGCGCCAGCGAGACAGTCCCGATCTACGAGCAGTACTTC
TRBJ1-2 | . | TRBV18 | few | CASSPPEMGSSGYGYTF | TGTGCCAGCTCACCACCGGAAATGGGGAGCTCTGGCTATGGCTACACCTTC
TRBJ1-1 | . | TRBV5-6 | . | CASSLVSTVGTEAFF | TGTGCCAGCAGCTTGGTTTCTACGGTCGGTACTGAAGCTTTCTTT
TRBJ1-2 | TRBD1 | TRBV2 | . | CASNRDRDGYTF | TGTGCCAGCAACCGGGACAGGGATGGCTACACCTTC
TRBJ2-7 | TRBD2 | TRBV7-3 | . | CASSLYQVCGKGKTSGSYKQYF | TGTGCCAGCAGCTTATATCAGGTATGTGGTAAGGGAAAGACTAGCGGGTCGTACAAGCAGTACTTC
TRBJ2-5 | TRBD1 | TRBV7-2 | . | CASSASGTGILQETQYF | TGTGCCAGCAGCGCGTCCGGGACAGGGATACTTCAAGAGACCCAGTACTTC
TRBJ2-3 | TRBD1 | TRBV11-3 | few | CASSSAGTGGAVDTQYF | TGTGCCAGCAGCTCAGCCGGGACAGGGGGCGCGGTAGATACGCAGTATTTT
TRBJ1-3 | . | TRBV6-1 | . | CASSEAFRAGNTIYF | TGTGCCAGCAGTGAAGCGTTCAGGGCTGGAAACACCATATATTTT
TRBJ1-4 | . | TRBV7-9 | . | CASSLQQGDEKLFF | TGTGCCAGCAGCTTACAACAGGGTGATGAAAAACTGTTTTTT
TRBJ2-7 | TRBD1 | TRBV28 | . | CASSPGQAPYEQYF | TGTGCCAGCAGTCCGGGACAGGCGCCTTACGAGCAGTACTTC
TRBJ2-1 | TRBD2 | TRBV6-6 | . | CASQSGRIPFF | TGTGCCAGCCAAAGCGGGAGGATTCCGTTCTTC
TRBJ1-5 | . | TRBV6-1 | . | CASSEAPTVQPQHF | TGTGCCAGCAGTGAAGCCCCAACAGTTCAGCCCCAGCATTTT
TRBJ2-1 | TRBD2 | TRBV11-2 | . | CASIGLAFGEQFF | TGTGCCAGCATAGGACTAGCTTTCGGTGAGCAGTTCTTC
TRBJ2-7 | . | TRBV3-1/TRBV3-2 | . | CASSLIPGQSYEQYF | TGTGCCAGCAGCCTTATCCCGGGTCAATCCTACGAGCAGTACTTC
TRBJ2-1 | TRBD2 | TRBV10-3 | . | CAITGTSGSRSSYNEQFF | TGTGCCATCACCGGGACTAGCGGGAGCCGAAGCTCCTACAATGAGCAGTTCTTC
TRBJ2-3 | . | TRBV5-6 | . | CASSAPGIATHF | TGTGCCAGCAGCGCCCCCGGGATAGCGACGCATTTT
TRBJ2-3 | . | TRBV29-1 | few | CSVERGIGTDTQYF | TGCAGCGTTGAGAGAGGGATTGGGACAGATACGCAGTATTTT
TRBJ2-4 | . | TRBV10-3 | . | CAISDARNIQYF | TGTGCCATCAGTGATGCTAGAAACATTCAGTACTTC
TRBJ2-1 | . | TRBV6-4 | . | CASKKEATNSYNEQFF | TGTGCCAGCAAAAAGGAGGCGACGAACTCCTACAATGAGCAGTTCTTC
TRBJ1-3 | TRBD1 | TRBV7-9 | . | CASSEGQAGSGNTIYF | TGTGCCAGCAGCGAGGGACAGGCCGGCTCTGGAAACACCATATATTTT
TRBJ1-2 | . | TRBV24-1 | . | CATSDPQGAYGYTF | TGTGCCACCAGTGATCCTCAGGGTGCCTATGGCTACACCTTC
TRBJ1-1 | . | TRBV6-6 | . | CASTLTEIEAFF | TGTGCCAGCACCCTTACAGAAATTGAAGCTTTCTTT
TRBJ1-2 | TRBD1 | TRBV19 | . | CASRMTGLGSYGYTF | TGTGCCAGTAGGATGACAGGGTTAGGGAGTTATGGCTACACCTTC
TRBJ2-1 | TRBD1 | TRBV28 | . | CASSQTGGRGNEQFF | TGTGCCAGCAGTCAGACAGGGGGCCGGGGGAATGAGCAGTTCTTC
TRBJ2-2 | . | TRBV14 | many | CASSQKLRDTGELFF | TGTGCCAGCAGCCAAAAATTGAGGGACACCGGGGAGCTGTTTTTT
TRBJ2-2 | . | TRBV11-2 | . | CASSLTGKFTGELFF | TGTGCCAGCAGCTTAACAGGAAAGTTTACCGGGGAGCTGTTTTTT
TRBJ2-2 | TRBD1 | TRBV4-3 | . | CASSQGDRENGELFF | TGCGCCAGCAGCCAGGGGGACAGGGAGAACGGGGAGCTGTTTTTT
TRBJ1-4 | . | TRBV7-9 | once | CASSLDGITNEKLFF | TGTGCCAGCAGCTTGGACGGGATCACTAATGAAAAACTGTTTTTT
TRBJ1-5 | TRBD1 | TRBV7-9 | . | CASSQDRGPNQPQHF | TGTGCCAGCAGTCAAGACAGGGGGCCAAATCAGCCCCAGCATTTT
TRBJ1-1 | . | TRBV6-5 | . | CASSYAPTLNTEAFF | TGTGCCAGCAGTTACGCACCGACATTGAACACTGAAGCTTTCTTT